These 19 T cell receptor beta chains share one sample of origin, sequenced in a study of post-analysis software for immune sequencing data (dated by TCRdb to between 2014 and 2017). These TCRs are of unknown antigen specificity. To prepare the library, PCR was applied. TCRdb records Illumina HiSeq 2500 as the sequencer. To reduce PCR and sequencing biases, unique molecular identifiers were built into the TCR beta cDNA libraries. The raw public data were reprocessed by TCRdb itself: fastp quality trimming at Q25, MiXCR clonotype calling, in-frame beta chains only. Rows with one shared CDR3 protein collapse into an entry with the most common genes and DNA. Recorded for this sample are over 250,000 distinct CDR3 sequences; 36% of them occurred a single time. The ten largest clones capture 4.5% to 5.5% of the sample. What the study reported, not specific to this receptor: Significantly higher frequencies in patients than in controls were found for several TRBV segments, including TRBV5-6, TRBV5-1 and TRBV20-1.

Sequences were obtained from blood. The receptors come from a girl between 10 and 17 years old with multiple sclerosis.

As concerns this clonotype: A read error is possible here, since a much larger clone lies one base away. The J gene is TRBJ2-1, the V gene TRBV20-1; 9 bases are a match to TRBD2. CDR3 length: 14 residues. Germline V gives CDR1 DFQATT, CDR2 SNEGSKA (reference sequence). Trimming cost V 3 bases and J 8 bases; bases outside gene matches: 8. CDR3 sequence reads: CSASSGTSIHEQFF. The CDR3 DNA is TGCAGTGCTAGCTCCGGGACTAGCATCCATGAGCAGTTCTTC.

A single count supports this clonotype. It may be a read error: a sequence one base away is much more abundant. CDR3 amino acids: CASSSRTDYGYIF. CDR3 nucleotide sequence: TGTGCCAGCAGCTCCCGGACAGACTATGGCTACATCTTC. This sequence joins TRBV7-2 and TRBJ1-2, with D maybe TRBD1 (6 bases). The CDR3 length is 13 residues. The germline V gene encodes CDR1 SGHTA and CDR2 FQGNSA.

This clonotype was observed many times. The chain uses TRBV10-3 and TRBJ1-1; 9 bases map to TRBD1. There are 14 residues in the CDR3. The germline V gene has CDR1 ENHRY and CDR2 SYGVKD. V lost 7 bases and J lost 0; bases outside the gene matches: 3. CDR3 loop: CAITGQGMNTEAFF. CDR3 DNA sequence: TGTGCCATCACTGGACAGGGGATGAACACTGAAGCTTTCTTT.

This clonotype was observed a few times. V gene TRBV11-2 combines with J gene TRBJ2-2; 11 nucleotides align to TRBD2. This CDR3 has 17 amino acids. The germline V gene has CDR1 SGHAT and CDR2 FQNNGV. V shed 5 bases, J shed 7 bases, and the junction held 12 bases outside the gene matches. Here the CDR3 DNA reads TGTGCCAGCAGCCCTCGGACTAGCGGGCTGGCACGCGGGGAGCTGTTTTTT. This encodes CASSPRTSGLARGELFF.

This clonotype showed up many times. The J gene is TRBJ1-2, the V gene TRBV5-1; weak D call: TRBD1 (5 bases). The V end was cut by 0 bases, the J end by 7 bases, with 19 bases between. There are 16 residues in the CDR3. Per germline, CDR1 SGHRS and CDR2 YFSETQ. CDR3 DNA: TGCGCCAGCAGCTTGGGACTTGGGGACGAAGTTCTTGGCTACACCTTC. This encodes CASSLGLGDEVLGYTF.

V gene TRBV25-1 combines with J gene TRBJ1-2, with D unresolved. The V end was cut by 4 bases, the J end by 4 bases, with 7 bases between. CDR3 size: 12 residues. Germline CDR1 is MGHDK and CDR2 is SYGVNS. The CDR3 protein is CASSGLAYGYTF. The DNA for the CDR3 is TGTGCCAGCAGTGGACTGGCCTATGGCTACACCTTC.

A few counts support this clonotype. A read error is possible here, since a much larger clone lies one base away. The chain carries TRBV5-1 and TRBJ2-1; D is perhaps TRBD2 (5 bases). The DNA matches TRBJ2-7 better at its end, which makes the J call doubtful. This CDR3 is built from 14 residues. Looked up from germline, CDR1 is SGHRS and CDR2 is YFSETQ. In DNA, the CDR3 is TGCGCCAGCAACGAGGGAGAGTCCTACAATGAGCAGTACTTC. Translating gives CASNEGESYNEQYF.

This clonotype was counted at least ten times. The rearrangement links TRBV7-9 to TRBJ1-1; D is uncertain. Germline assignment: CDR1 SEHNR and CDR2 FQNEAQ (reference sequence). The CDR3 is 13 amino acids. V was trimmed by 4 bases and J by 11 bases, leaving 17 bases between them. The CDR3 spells CASSSSLGDEAFF. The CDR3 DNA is TGTGCCAGCAGCTCCTCGCTTGGCGACGAGGCTTTCTTT.

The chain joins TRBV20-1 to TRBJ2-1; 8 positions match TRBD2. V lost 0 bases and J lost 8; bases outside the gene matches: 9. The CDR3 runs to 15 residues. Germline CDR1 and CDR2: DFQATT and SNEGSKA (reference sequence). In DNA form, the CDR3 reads TGCAGTGCTAGAGATAGGGCGGGAGGTCGAGATGAGCAGTTCTTC. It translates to CSARDRAGGRDEQFF.

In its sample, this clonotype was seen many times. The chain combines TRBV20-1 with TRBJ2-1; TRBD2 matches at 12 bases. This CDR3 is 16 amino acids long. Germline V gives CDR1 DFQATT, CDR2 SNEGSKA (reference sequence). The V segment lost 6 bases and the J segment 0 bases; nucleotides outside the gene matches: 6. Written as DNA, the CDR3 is TGCAGTGCCAACGGACTAGCGGGGAACTCCTACAATGAGCAGTTCTTC. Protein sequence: CSANGLAGNSYNEQFF.

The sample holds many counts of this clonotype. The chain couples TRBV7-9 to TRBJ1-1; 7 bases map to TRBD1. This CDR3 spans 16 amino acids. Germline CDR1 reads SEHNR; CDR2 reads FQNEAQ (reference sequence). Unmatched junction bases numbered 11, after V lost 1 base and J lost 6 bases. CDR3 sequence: CASSLGPGGAGAEAFF. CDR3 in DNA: TGTGCCAGCAGCTTAGGCCCAGGGGGGGCAGGGGCTGAAGCTTTCTTT.

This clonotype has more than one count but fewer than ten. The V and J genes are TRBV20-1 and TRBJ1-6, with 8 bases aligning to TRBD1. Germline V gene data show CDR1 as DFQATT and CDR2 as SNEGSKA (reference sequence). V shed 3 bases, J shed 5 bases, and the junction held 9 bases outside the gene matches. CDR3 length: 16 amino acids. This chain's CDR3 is CSARTGDLLNNSPLHF. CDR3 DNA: TGCAGTGCTAGGACAGGGGATTTGCTGAATAATTCACCCCTCCACTTT.

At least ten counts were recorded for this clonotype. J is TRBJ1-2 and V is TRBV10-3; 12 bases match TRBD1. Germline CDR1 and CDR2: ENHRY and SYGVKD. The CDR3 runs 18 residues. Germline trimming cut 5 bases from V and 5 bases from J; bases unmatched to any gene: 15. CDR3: CAISTFRDRGRVRYGYTF. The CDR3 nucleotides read TGTGCCATCAGTACCTTCCGGGACAGGGGGCGAGTTCGATATGGCTACACCTTC.

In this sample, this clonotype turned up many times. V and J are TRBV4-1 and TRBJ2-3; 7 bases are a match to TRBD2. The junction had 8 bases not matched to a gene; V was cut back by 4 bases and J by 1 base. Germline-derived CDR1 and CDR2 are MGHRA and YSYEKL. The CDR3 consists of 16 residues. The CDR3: CASSPDASGGTDTQYF. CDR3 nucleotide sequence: TGCGCCAGCAGCCCCGATGCGAGCGGGGGCACAGATACGCAGTATTTT.

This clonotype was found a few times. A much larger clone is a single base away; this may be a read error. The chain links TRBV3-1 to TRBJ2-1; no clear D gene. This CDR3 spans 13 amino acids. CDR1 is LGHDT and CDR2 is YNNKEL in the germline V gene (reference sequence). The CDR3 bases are TGTGCCAGCACCAGGAGCTCCTACAATGAGCGGTTCTTC. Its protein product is CASTRSSYNERFF.

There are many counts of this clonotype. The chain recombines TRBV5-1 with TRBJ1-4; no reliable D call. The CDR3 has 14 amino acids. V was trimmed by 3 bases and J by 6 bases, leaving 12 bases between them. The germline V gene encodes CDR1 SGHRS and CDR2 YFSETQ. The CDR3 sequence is CASSWRGVDEKLFF. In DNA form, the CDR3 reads TGCGCCAGCAGCTGGCGCGGGGTTGATGAAAAACTGTTTTTT.

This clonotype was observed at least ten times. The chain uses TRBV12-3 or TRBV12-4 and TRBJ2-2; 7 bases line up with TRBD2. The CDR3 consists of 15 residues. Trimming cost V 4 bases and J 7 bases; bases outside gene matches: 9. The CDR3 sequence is CASSYGLAVHGELFF. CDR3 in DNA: TGTGCCAGCAGTTATGGGCTAGCGGTGCACGGGGAGCTGTTTTTT.

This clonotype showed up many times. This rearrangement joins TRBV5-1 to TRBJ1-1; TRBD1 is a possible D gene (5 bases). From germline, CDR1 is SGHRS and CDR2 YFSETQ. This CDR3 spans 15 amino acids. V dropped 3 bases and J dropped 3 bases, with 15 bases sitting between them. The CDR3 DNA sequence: TGCGCCAGCAGCTCGCTTCGGGGGGAGGACACTGAAGCTTTCTTT. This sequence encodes CASSSLRGEDTEAFF.

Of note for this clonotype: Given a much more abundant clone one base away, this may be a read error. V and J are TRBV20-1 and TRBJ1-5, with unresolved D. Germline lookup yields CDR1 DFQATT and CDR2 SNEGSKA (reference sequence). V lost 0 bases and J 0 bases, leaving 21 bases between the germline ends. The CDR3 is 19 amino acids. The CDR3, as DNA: TGCAGTGCTAGAGATCACAAAGACGGAGGGAGACTTAGCAATCAGCCCCAGCATTTT. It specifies CSARDHKDGGRLSNQPQHF.